This T cell receptor (beta chain) was sequenced for a study of blood T cell repertoires in COVID-19. As for the study in general: The origin of the acute and convalescent COVID-19 samples was the United States, Italy and Spain. From T cells, B-cell-depleted T cells, or PBMCs came the material, which was cDNA or gDNA.

This CDR3 contains 16 residues. CDR1 and CDR2 from the germline V gene are GTSNPN and SVGIG (reference sequence). Trimming took 4 bases from V and 6 from J; bases not matched to a gene: 15. Per the authors' pipeline: From reference gene primer amplification, estimates of nucleated cell counts were derived. Assay: immunoSEQ multiplex PCR; the TCRdb copy retains only in-frame clones and omits some. That table gives V, J and clone size, and the DNA gave D and trimming. The sample carries about 190,000 clones, roughly nine tenths recorded once. This clonotype was obtained from a man in his 70s with active or convalescent COVID-19. The rearrangement links TRBV30 to TRBJ2-1, with 7 bases that match TRBD2. Source material: peripheral blood. The CDR3 sequence is CAWNRPGTISPNEQFF. The CDR3 region has the DNA TGTGCCTGGAATCGCCCCGGGACTATAAGTCCCAATGAGCAGTTCTTC.